The 8 T cell receptor beta chains below come from one sample, sequenced in a study of CD8+CD57+ T cells in acquired aplastic anemia. TCR beta VDJ combinations and CDR3 sequences were profiled from genomic DNA. TCRdb recomputed calls from the reads with MiXCR, one row per CDR3 protein. The sample consists of about 180,000 distinct CDR3 sequences, around 45% of them appearing once. The sequenced sample consisted of sorted CD4+, CD8+, or CD8+CD57+ T cells (not recorded which) from PBMCs. These TCRs come from a human donor in good health.

In its sample, this clonotype was seen many times. This chain links TRBV7-2 with TRBJ2-1; weak D call: TRBD2 (6 bases). V lost 3 bases to trimming and J lost 6 bases, with 12 bases between them. The CDR3 has 14 amino acids. Germline lookup yields CDR1 SGHTA and CDR2 FQGNSA. CDR3: CASSFTLAPNEQFF. The CDR3 nucleotides read TGTGCCAGCAGCTTTACTCTAGCGCCCAATGAGCAGTTCTTC.

The table lists this clonotype with many counts. CDR3 coding DNA: TGTGCCAGCAGCCGGGACATGACTACCTACGAGCAGTACTTC. It codes for CASSRDMTTYEQYF. The rearrangement uses TRBV7-3 and TRBJ2-7; D is perhaps TRBD1 (6 bases). The CDR3 contains 14 residues. Between the trimmed V and J ends, which lost 5 bases and 2 bases, there was a span of 13 bases. CDR1 and CDR2 (germline): SGHTA, FQGTGA.

In regard to this clonotype: This may arise from a read error, as a much more abundant clone is one base away. J is TRBJ2-5 and V is TRBV4-1; 10 bases are shared with TRBD2. Trimming at V came to 8 bases and at J to 11 bases, leaving 23 bases not matched to a gene. Germline V lookup: CDR1 MGHRA, CDR2 YSYEKL. The length of the CDR3 is 17 residues. CDR3: CASQREGHTSSYNEQYF. The CDR3 DNA follows: TGCGCCAGCCAGCGGGAGGGCCACACGAGCTCCTACAATGAGCAGTACTTC.

This clonotype has only one observation. V and J are TRBV20-1 and TRBJ2-1, with 11 bases lining up with TRBD2. Germline-derived CDR1 and CDR2 are DFQATT and SNEGSKA (reference sequence). Trimming removed 5 bases from V and 6 bases from J; junction bases left unmatched: 6. The CDR3 is made up of 14 amino acids. CDR3 sequence: CSAGPGLAANEQFF. CDR3 DNA: TGCAGTGCTGGCCCGGGACTAGCGGCCAATGAGCAGTTCTTC.

This clonotype qualifies as medium-sized. The J gene is TRBJ1-1, the V gene TRBV10-3; D gene ambiguous. Trimming took off 3 bases at V and 0 bases at J, with 11 bases between the two ends. CDR1 and CDR2 from the germline V gene are ENHRY and SYGVKD. The CDR3 spans 15 residues. The CDR3 loop is CAISESQDLNTEAFF. In DNA, the CDR3 is TGTGCCATCAGTGAAAGTCAGGACTTGAACACTGAAGCTTTCTTT.

The J gene is TRBJ2-3, the V gene TRBV25-1; D not resolved. Germline V lookup: CDR1 MGHDK, CDR2 SYGVNS. The germline V and J ends were trimmed by 2 bases and 0 bases, with 9 bases remaining between them. The CDR3 runs 15 residues. The CDR3, as DNA: TGTGCCAGCAGTGAACGTGCAGTGAGCACAGATACGCAGTATTTT. Protein: CASSERAVSTDTQYF. Full variable domain (remainder filled in from reference TRBV25-1 and TRBJ2-3): EADIYQTPRYLVIGTGKKITLECSQTMGHDKMYWYQQDPGMELHLIHYSYGVNSTEKGDLSSESTVSRIRTEHFPLTLESARPSHTSQYLCASSERAVSTDTQYFGPGTRLTVL.

This clonotype has more than one count but fewer than ten. The gene calls are TRBV2 and TRBJ1-3; D remains unclear. The V end was cut by 5 bases, the J end by 1 base, with 9 bases between. This CDR3 has 14 residues. Germline V gene data show CDR1 as SNHLY and CDR2 as FYNNEI. CDR3 residues: CASSLTTSGNTIYF. The CDR3 DNA follows: TGTGCCAGCAGTTTAACAACATCTGGAAACACCATATATTTT. Full variable domain (missing parts from reference TRBV2 and TRBJ1-3): EPEVTQTPSHQVTQMGQEVILRCVPISNHLYFYWYRQILGQKVEFLVSFYNNEISEKSEIFDDQFSVERPDGSNFTLKIRSTKLEDSAMYFCASSLTTSGNTIYFGEGSWLTVV.

About this clonotype itself: It may be a read error: a sequence one base away is much more abundant. The V gene is TRBV5-1, the J gene TRBJ1-4; D unclear. CDR1 SGHRS and CDR2 YFSETQ come from the germline V gene. The CDR3 loop spans 12 amino acids. Trimming removed 4 bases at V and 8 bases at J, with 9 bases between. In nucleotides, the CDR3 is TGCGCCAGCAGCCTTGATCGAGAAAAACTGTTTTTT. Translated: CASSLDREKLFF.